This T cell receptor beta chain stems from a study of blood T cell repertoires in COVID-19. Method: immunoSEQ multiplex PCR; TCRdb's copy keeps in-frame clones and lacks some. The data show approximately 100,000 clones, 86% seen once. The V end lost 5 bases, the J end lost 8 bases, and 22 bases lay between the germline ends. This CDR3 contains 17 residues. The germline V gene encodes CDR1 SGHTA and CDR2 FQGNSA. Allocation to cohorts depended on clinical history reported by the participants. Sequencing was done on a sample of PBMCs or T cells enriched from blood (not recorded which). The chain joins TRBV7-2 to TRBJ1-6; D is possibly TRBD1 (5 bases). The TCR originated in a woman between 45 and 65 years old who had recovered from COVID-19. The CDR3 sequence: CASSTNRHGGFYSPLHF. The CDR3 bases are TGTGCCAGCAGCACAAACCGTCACGGGGGTTTTTATTCACCCCTCCACTTT.